Sequencing of this TCR beta chain was carried out in a study of beta chain features in type 1 diabetes. The CDR3 has 16 amino acids. Trimming removed 2 bases from V and 1 base from J; junction bases left unmatched: 5. Germline V gene sequence: CDR1 SNHLY, CDR2 FYNNEI. To note about this clone: What it binds is not known.

Expressed TCRB transcripts were sequenced because the isolated RNA had all been reverse transcribed beforehand. Sequenced naive, central memory and regulatory T cell samples produced an average of approximately 3.8 million reads. Libraries were prepared by immunoSEQ multiplex PCR; TCRdb keeps only in-frame clonotypes and omits some of them. The data hold under 400,000 clones, with roughly 12% observed a single time. Study observations and caveats: Healthy donors had naive, central memory and Treg TCRB repertoires that appeared less similar than those seen among patients. There was a possibility that cDNA sequencing over-represented cells with high TCR expression. Fewer junction insertions and more nucleotide deletions appeared in type 1 diabetes patients.

This chain connects TRBV2 to TRBJ2-3, with 8 positions matching TRBD1. The receptor was derived from a man between 18 and 35 years old in good health. The sample was naive CD4+ T cells from blood. Written as DNA, the CDR3 is TGTGCCAGCAGTGAAAGGGCAGGGGGCCGCACAGATACGCAGTATTTT. It encodes CASSERAGGRTDTQYF.